A single sample gave rise to the 17 T cell receptor beta chains below, sequenced in a study of regulatory T cells in long-lasting Graves disease. The time point denotes: newly diagnosed GD, antithyroid drugs for less than 3 months. PBMC-derived RNA was used for the TCR library. To make TCR beta libraries, researchers used iRepertoire HTBI primers and Arm-PCR of CDR3 regions. TCRdb passed the multiplex PCR reads through MiXCR, listing each CDR3 protein once. The sample carries around 450,000 distinct CDR3 sequences, around 16% recorded once. In addition, the sample was reused for a study of T cells in Graves' hyperthyroidism and ophthalmopathy.

The sequencing here drew on peripheral blood mononuclear cells (PBMCs), taken at new diagnosis, from a patient treated with antithyroid drugs. The receptors were gathered from a woman in her forties with Graves disease.

This clonotype was observed many times. The rearrangement links TRBV28 to TRBJ1-2; 7 bases align to TRBD1. V gave up 2 bases and J gave up 4 bases; unmatched junction bases: 7. Germline V gene data show CDR1 as MDHEN and CDR2 as SYDVKM. CDR3 length: 15 residues. CDR3 coding DNA: TGTGCCAGCAGTTTAGGAGGCGGGACAGTCTATGGCTACACCTTC. It translates to CASSLGGGTVYGYTF.

On this clonotype itself: It may be a read error: a sequence one base away is much more abundant. CDR3: CSVLTGSGELFF. The CDR3, as DNA: TGCAGCGTGCTCACTGGCTCCGGGGAGCTGTTTTTT. The V gene is TRBV29-1, the J gene TRBJ2-2, with D unclear. Germline V gene lookup returns CDR1 SQVTM and CDR2 ANQGSEA. The CDR3 consists of 12 residues. Trimming shortened V by 6 bases and J by 6 bases, and 11 bases separated the two germline ends.

The table lists this clonotype with a few counts. The rearrangement joins TRBV7-9 to TRBJ1-2; D unclear. This CDR3 comprises 13 residues. Per germline, CDR1 SEHNR and CDR2 FQNEAQ (reference sequence). V was clipped by 1 base and J by 4 bases, with 7 bases between them. The CDR3 bases are TGTGCCAGCAGCTTAGGGGAGTTCTATGGCTACACCTTC. It specifies CASSLGEFYGYTF.

This clonotype was recorded at least ten times. The chain has TRBV3-1 and TRBJ2-3; D is uncertain. V gave up 5 bases and J gave up 0 bases, with 12 bases separating them. The germline gives CDR1 LGHDT, CDR2 YNNKEL (reference sequence). CDR3 length: 15 residues. This chain's CDR3 is CASSLRISSTDTQYF. The CDR3 nucleotides are TGTGCCAGCAGCTTACGGATTTCTAGCACAGATACGCAGTATTTT.

This clonotype was found many times. This chain joins TRBV27 and TRBJ2-1; TRBD2 matches 9 bases. CDR3 size: 14 residues. The J segment lost 5 bases and the V segment lost 7 bases, leaving 6 bases of the junction unmatched. Looked up from germline, CDR1 is MNHEY and CDR2 is SMNVEV (reference sequence). The CDR3 DNA is TGTGCCAGCAAGGGCGGGAGGGAGAACAATGAGCAGTTCTTC. Its translation: CASKGGRENNEQFF.

The CDR3 DNA sequence: TGTGCCAGCAGCCAAAGAGTAGCGATAGTGACGGACGAGCAGTACTTC. This encodes CASSQRVAIVTDEQYF. V is TRBV14 and J is TRBJ2-7, with D possibly TRBD2 on 5 matching bases. Germline loops: CDR1 SGHDN, CDR2 FVKESK. Trimming shortened V by 2 bases and J by 5 bases, and 19 bases separated the two germline ends. The CDR3 is 16 residues long.

In its sample, this clonotype was seen a few times. Being one base from a much bigger clone, this may be a read error. The chain's CDR3 is CASSVGLAGVNEQYF. In DNA form, the CDR3 reads TGTGCCAGCAGTGTTGGACTAGCGGGAGTTAATGAGCAGTACTTC. The gene calls are TRBV6-1 and TRBJ2-7, with 13 positions matching TRBD2. Germline loops: CDR1 MNHNS, CDR2 SASEGT. V was pared by 4 bases and J by 7 bases, with 7 bases of the junction left unmatched. The CDR3 totals 15 residues.

This clonotype was observed at least ten times. The genes are TRBV5-1 and TRBJ2-1; 10 nucleotides match TRBD1. The CDR3 totals 16 residues. Germline CDR1 SGHRS, CDR2 YFSETQ. The V gene end was trimmed by 3 bases and the J gene end by 4 bases; junction bases not matched to a gene: 7. In DNA, the CDR3 is TGCGCCAGCAGCTCCGGGACAGGGGTTTGGTACAATGAGCAGTTCTTC. It translates to CASSSGTGVWYNEQFF. Using reference TRBV5-1 and TRBJ2-1 for the parts outside the CDR3, the full variable domain is KAGVTQTPRYLIKTRGQQVTLSCSPISGHRSVSWYQQTPGQGLQFLFEYFSETQRNKGNFPGRFSGRQFSNSRSEMNVSTLELGDSALYLCASSSGTGVWYNEQFFGPGTRLTVL.

This clonotype was picked up many times. The chain joins TRBV30 to TRBJ1-2, with no clear D. V lost 2 bases and J 3 bases, leaving 13 bases between the germline ends. In germline, CDR1 is GTSNPN, CDR2 SVGIG (reference sequence). This CDR3 spans 14 amino acids. The CDR3 reads CAWSPIMIHYGYTF. CDR3 nucleotide sequence: TGTGCCTGGAGTCCCATCATGATCCACTATGGCTACACCTTC.

This sequence joins TRBV28 and TRBJ2-7; D possibly corresponds to TRBD2 (6 bases). CDR3 size: 14 residues. Trimming stripped 6 bases from V and 2 bases from J, with 14 bases between. Germline lookup yields CDR1 MDHEN and CDR2 SYDVKM. CDR3 in amino acids: CASSPLAVTYEQYF. DNA of the CDR3: TGTGCCAGCAGCCCTTTAGCGGTCACCTACGAGCAGTACTTC.

This clonotype was counted ten times or more. The genes are TRBV18 and TRBJ2-1; D might be TRBD1 (5 bases). V was shortened by 1 base and J by 8 bases, with 12 bases between the two germline ends. This CDR3 region has 14 residues. CDR1 is KGHSH and CDR2 is LQKENI in the germline V gene. The CDR3: CASSPRPGIDEQFF. The CDR3 region has the DNA TGTGCCAGCTCACCACGGCCAGGGATCGATGAGCAGTTCTTC.

This clonotype was observed at least ten times. This CDR3 reads CATSRDGRGSNTEAFF. CDR3 nucleotide sequence: TGTGCCACCAGCAGAGATGGCCGGGGAAGCAACACTGAAGCTTTCTTT. The chain is built from TRBV15 and TRBJ1-1; D remains ambiguous. V was pared by 0 bases and J by 2 bases, with 13 bases between. Germline-derived CDR1 and CDR2 are LNHNV and YYDKDF (reference sequence). This CDR3 contains 16 residues.

This clonotype was counted between two and nine times. V gene TRBV10-3 combines with J gene TRBJ2-4, with 8 positions matching TRBD1. The CDR3 runs 14 residues. V was clipped by 10 bases and J by 0 bases; unmatched bases: 5. From germline, CDR1 is ENHRY and CDR2 SYGVKD. The CDR3 DNA sequence: TGTGCCACTTGGACAGGGTTAGCCAAAAACATTCAGTACTTC. The encoded protein is CATWTGLAKNIQYF.

The sample holds many counts of this clonotype. The V gene is TRBV7-3, the J gene TRBJ2-1; D not certain. CDR3 length equals 14 residues. V lost 1 base and J lost 1, with 5 bases in between. Germline CDR1 and CDR2: SGHTA and FQGTGA. The CDR3 nucleotides are TGTGCCAGCAGCTTAAAGGGATCCTACAATGAGCAGTTCTTC. This translates into CASSLKGSYNEQFF.

This clonotype has at least ten counts. The V and J genes are TRBV27 and TRBJ2-7, with D maybe TRBD1 (6 bases). The V gene's germline CDR1 is MNHEY and CDR2 SMNVEV (reference sequence). The CDR3 has 14 amino acids. V was shortened by 2 bases and J by 1 base, with 9 bases between the two germline ends. The CDR3 here is CASSLTGHSYEQYF. CDR3 in DNA: TGTGCCAGCAGTTTAACAGGGCATTCCTACGAGCAGTACTTC.

Regarding this clonotype: It is unclear where the CDR3 begins or ends on the DNA, so no DNA is shown, and the CDR3 is as TCRdb lists it. The V and J genes are TRBV11-2 and TRBJ2-2; the table calls TRBD2, which could not be checked here. The CDR3 contains 20 residues when both ends are counted. Per germline, CDR1 SGHAT and CDR2 FQNNGV. The CDR3 reads CASSFYICSARDSVTGELFF.

This clonotype has more than one count but fewer than ten. The chain joins TRBV6-5 to TRBJ2-1; 7 bases match TRBD2. Germline CDR1 MNHEY, CDR2 SVGAGI. V shed 1 base, J shed 3 bases, and the junction held 15 bases outside the gene matches. The CDR3 totals 19 residues. The CDR3 DNA reads as TGTGCCAGCAGTTACTTACCCGGGCGGGGGATTCAAAGCTACAATGAGCAGTTCTTC. This translates into CASSYLPGRGIQSYNEQFF.